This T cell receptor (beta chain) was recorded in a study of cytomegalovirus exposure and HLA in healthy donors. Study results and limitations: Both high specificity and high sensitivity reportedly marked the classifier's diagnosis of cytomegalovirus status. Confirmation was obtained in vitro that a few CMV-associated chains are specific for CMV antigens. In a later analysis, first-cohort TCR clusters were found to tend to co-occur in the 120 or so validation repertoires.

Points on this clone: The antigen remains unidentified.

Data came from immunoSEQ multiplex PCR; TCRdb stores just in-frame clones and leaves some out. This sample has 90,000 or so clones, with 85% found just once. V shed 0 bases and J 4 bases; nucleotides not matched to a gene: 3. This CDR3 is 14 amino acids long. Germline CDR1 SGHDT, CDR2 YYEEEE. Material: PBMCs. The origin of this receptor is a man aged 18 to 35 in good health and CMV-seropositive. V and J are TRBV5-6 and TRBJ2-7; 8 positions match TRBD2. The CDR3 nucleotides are TGTGCCAGCAGCTTGGGACTAGCGTTGTACGAGCAGTACTTC. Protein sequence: CASSLGLALYEQYF.